This T cell receptor beta chain derives from a study of early T cells in non-severe SARS-CoV-2 infection. Overall study: Unpaired chains resulted from sequencing bulk RNA of unsorted whole blood. Regarding the study as a whole: Anti-spike CD8 responses were favored in VDJdb matching, and private and CD4 specificities were missed.

The CDR3 extends over 13 amino acids. The germline V gene has CDR1 SGHTA and CDR2 FQGNSA. V lost 4 bases and J lost 4, with 10 bases in between. The protocol attached unique molecular identifiers to individual cDNA molecules. MiXCR, run by TCRdb on the 5' RACE reads, gives a single entry per CDR3 protein. The table has 35,000 to 50,000 distinct CDR3 sequences, about 23% seen once; the top ten hold just over 4.5%. Note on this clonotype: What it binds is not known.

The TCR originated in an adult who was a healthcare worker with PCR-confirmed SARS-CoV-2 infection or an uninfected control (not recorded which). The sequencing here drew on whole blood, taken at baseline. J is TRBJ1-2 and V is TRBV7-2; no firm D call. The CDR3 DNA reads TGTGCCAGCAGCTCTTTAATTCGCTATGGCTACACCTTC. Protein sequence: CASSSLIRYGYTF.